This TCR beta chain is drawn from a study of shared clonotypes between healthy human individuals. The wider study: Plates per donor: three CD4 naive, three CD4 memory, two CD8 naive, one CD8 memory. General study results and limits: On the whole, naive subsets had larger estimated richness than memory subsets had. Only blood samples were collected, and tissue repertoires likely differ.

This clone was picked up one time. Its antigen is as yet unknown. Per germline, CDR1 SGHTA and CDR2 FQGNSA. V gave up 0 bases and J gave up 6 bases; unmatched junction bases: 8. There are 17 residues in the CDR3. The method was immunoSEQ multiplex PCR; TCRdb's version includes in-frame clones alone and lacks a portion of them. Among approximately 2.5 million clones listed, over 85% were seen once. Researchers partitioned CD4+ cells into CD45RA+ naive and CD45RA-negative memory subsets. Sequenced material: naive CD4+ T cells sorted from blood. Sample subset: CD45RA+ positively selected. The receptor was derived from a man between 18 and 29 years old in good health. This sequence joins TRBV7-2 and TRBJ2-2; 9 nucleotides agree with TRBD2. CDR3 nucleotides: TGTGCCAGCAGCTTAGCGCCCTGGCGGGAGGGGCCCGGGGAGCTGTTTTTT. As protein: CASSLAPWREGPGELFF.